The 5 T cell receptor beta chains listed next were all sequenced from one sample in a study of CD8 T cells in Susac syndrome. Random hexamers were used to reverse transcribe the RNA input (about 0.5 to 1 ug). TCRdb re-called the immunoSEQ multiplex PCR reads with MiXCR, one entry per CDR3 protein. The data show about 190,000 distinct CDR3 sequences, over 90% seen once. Input material: CD8+ T cells from PBMCs. The source is a human donor with Susac syndrome.

The CDR3, as DNA: TGCAGTGCTAGTGTAGACAGCAACAATCAGCCCCAGCATTTT. Translated, it gives CSASVDSNNQPQHF. V and J are TRBV20-1 and TRBJ1-5; tentatively, D is TRBD1 (5 bases). Germline lookup yields CDR1 DFQATT and CDR2 SNEGSKA (reference sequence). V was pared by 3 bases and J by 3 bases, with 12 bases between. The CDR3 runs 14 residues.

The chain is built from TRBV20-1 and TRBJ1-5, with D possibly matching TRBD1 (6 bases). CDR3 length equals 18 residues. Trimming took 0 bases from V and 2 from J, leaving 20 bases between them. Germline V CDR1 and CDR2: DFQATT, SNEGSKA (reference sequence). The CDR3: CSARETFTGMVGNQPQHF. In nucleotides, the CDR3 is TGCAGTGCTAGAGAAACCTTCACAGGGATGGTTGGCAATCAGCCCCAGCATTTT.

V usage is TRBV20-1 and J usage is TRBJ1-1; D is uncertain. The CDR3 is 12 amino acids. Deletions cut 3 bases from V and 1 base from J, with 6 bases between. Germline V gene data show CDR1 as DFQATT and CDR2 as SNEGSKA (reference sequence). CDR3 coding DNA: TGCAGTGCTAGTTACCGGAACACTGAAGCTTTCTTT. Its translation is CSASYRNTEAFF.

The chain uses TRBV28 and TRBJ2-1, with 7 bases aligning to TRBD2. After removal of 4 bases from V and 4 bases from J, the junction contained 10 bases not matched to a gene. Germline assignment: CDR1 MDHEN and CDR2 SYDVKM. This CDR3 comprises 16 residues. CDR3 sequence reads: CASSSSSGIRYNEQFF. Here the CDR3 DNA reads TGTGCCAGCAGTTCCTCGAGCGGGATAAGGTACAATGAGCAGTTCTTC. Full variable domain (missing parts from reference TRBV28 and TRBJ2-1): DVKVTQSSRYLVKRTGEKVFLECVQDMDHENMFWYRQDPGLGLRLIYFSYDVKMKEKGDIPEGYSVSREKKERFSLILESASTNQTSMYLCASSSSSGIRYNEQFFGPGTRLTVL.

This chain uses TRBV12-3 or TRBV12-4 with TRBJ2-5, with 13 nucleotides matching TRBD2. CDR3 size: 16 residues. The V segment lost 6 bases and the J segment 5 bases; nucleotides outside the gene matches: 9. Written as DNA, the CDR3 is TGTGCCAGCAGCCCACTAGCGGGGGGGCCTCCGGAGACCCAGTACTTC. Amino acid sequence: CASSPLAGGPPETQYF.